Given below is one TCR beta chain in context. Antigen unknown. This may arise from a read error, as a much more abundant clone is one base away. The CDR3 spans 17 residues. Germline lookup yields CDR1 MDHEN and CDR2 SYDVKM. The data were obtained in a study of molecular identifiers for immune sequencing clone quantification. Background on the study: Four of five splits of RNA from roughly 20,000 or 100,000 naive CD8 cells were sequenced in replicates. Findings and caveats of the study: Detectable among about a million naive cells, according to reports, was Jurkat TCR RNA spiked in from one cell. In CMV-specific effectors, clones above 20 copies held over 99% of molecules; naive, under 1%. Highly expanded clones may be undercounted when identical TCR molecules share barcodes.

A single record per CDR3 protein comes from TCRdb applying MiXCR to the PCR reads. The sample contains some 70,000 distinct CDR3 sequences, around 18% of which appear only once. V is TRBV28 and J is TRBJ1-4; 8 bases align to TRBD1. The sequence was collected from a human donor in good health. Some libraries in this study had Jurkat cell RNA spiked in. The specimen sequenced was naive CD8+ T cells from blood, with Jurkat cell RNA spiked in. Subset specified: FACS-sorted CD8+CD4-CCR7+CD45RA+ naive T cells. CDR3 in amino acids: CACRTSGQGTYAEKLFF. The CDR3 bases are TGTGCCTGCAGAACCTCCGGACAGGGAACTTATGCTGAAAAACTGTTTTTT.